This T cell receptor beta chain was obtained from a study of OX40 agonist ivuxolimab in advanced cancers. At the level of the study: A mean age of around 63 years, range about 23 to 80, was recorded, and 70% to 85% were male. Study observations and caveats: Clones of CD4+ and CD8+ blood T cells grew by week 6 at doses of 0.1 to 3.0 mg/kg.

Details on this clone: What it binds is unknown.

The CDR3 is 17 residues long. Looked up from germline, CDR1 is SGHDT and CDR2 is YYEEEE. Trimming took 4 bases from V and 4 from J; bases not matched to a gene: 10. TCRdb's table, derived via immunoSEQ multiplex PCR, lists solely in-frame clones and lacks some. The sample includes 60,000 to 85,000 clones, 60% to 80% of them seen just once. Sampling times: baseline, cycle 4 day 1, cycle 7 day 1. The sample in question was CD4+ or CD8+ T cells sorted from blood, obtained in a trial of the OX40 agonist ivuxolimab. The TCR was taken from an adult with an advanced solid tumor such as melanoma, head and neck, liver or kidney cancer. V usage is TRBV5-6 and J usage is TRBJ2-1; TRBD2 agrees at 11 bases. The CDR3 DNA follows: TGTGCCAGCAGCATGACCAGCGCTAGCGGGGGGTACAATGAGCAGTTCTTC. It specifies CASSMTSASGGYNEQFF.